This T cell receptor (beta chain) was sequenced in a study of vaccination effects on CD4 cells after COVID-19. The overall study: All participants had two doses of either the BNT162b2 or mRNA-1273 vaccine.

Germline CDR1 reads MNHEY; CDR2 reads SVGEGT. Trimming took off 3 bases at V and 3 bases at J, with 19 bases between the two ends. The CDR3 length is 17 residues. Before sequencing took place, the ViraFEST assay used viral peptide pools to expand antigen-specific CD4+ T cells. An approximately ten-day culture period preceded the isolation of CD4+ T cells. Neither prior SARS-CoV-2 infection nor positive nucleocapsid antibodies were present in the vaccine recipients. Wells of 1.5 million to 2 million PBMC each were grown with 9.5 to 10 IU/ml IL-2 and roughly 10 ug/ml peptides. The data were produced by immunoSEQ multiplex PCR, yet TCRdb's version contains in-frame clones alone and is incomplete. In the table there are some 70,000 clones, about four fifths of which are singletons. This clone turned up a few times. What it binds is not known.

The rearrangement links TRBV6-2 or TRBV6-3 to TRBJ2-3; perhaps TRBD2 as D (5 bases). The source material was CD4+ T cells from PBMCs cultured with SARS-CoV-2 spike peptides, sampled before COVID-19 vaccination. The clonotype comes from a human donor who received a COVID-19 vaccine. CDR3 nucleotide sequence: TGTGCCAGCAGTTATCCGAGCAGCAGGTGGAGGACAGATACGCAGTATTTT. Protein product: CASSYPSSRWRTDTQYF.